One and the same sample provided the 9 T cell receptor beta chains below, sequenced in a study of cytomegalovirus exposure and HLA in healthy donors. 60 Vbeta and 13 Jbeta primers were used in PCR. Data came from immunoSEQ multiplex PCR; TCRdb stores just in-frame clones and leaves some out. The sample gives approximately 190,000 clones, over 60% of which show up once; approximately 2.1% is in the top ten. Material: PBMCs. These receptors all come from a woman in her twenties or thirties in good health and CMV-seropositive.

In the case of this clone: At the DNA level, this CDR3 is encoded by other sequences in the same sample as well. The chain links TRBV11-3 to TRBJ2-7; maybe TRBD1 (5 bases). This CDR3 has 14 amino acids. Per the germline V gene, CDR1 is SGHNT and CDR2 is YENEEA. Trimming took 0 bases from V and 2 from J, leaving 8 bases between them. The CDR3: CASSLEAGTYEQYF. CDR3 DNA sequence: TGTGCCAGCAGCTTAGAGGCAGGGACCTACGAGCAGTACTTC. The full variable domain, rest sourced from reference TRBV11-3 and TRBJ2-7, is EAGVVQSPRYKIIEKKQPVAFWCNPISGHNTLYWYLQNLGQGPELLIRYENEEAVDDSQLPKDRFSAERLKGVDSTLKIQPAELGDSAVYLCASSLEAGTYEQYFGPGTRLTVT.

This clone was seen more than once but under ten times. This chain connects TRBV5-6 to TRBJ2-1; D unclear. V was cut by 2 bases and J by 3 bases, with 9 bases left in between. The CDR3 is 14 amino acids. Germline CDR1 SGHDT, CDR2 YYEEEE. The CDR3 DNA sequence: TGTGCCAGCAGCTTTCACGGGTTCTACAATGAGCAGTTCTTC. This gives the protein CASSFHGFYNEQFF.

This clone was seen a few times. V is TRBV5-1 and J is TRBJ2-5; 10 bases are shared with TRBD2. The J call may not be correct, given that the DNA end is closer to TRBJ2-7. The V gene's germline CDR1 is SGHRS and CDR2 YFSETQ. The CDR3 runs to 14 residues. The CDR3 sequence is CASSSGLARYEQYF. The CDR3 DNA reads TGCGCCAGCAGCTCGGGACTAGCGCGTTACGAGCAGTACTTC.

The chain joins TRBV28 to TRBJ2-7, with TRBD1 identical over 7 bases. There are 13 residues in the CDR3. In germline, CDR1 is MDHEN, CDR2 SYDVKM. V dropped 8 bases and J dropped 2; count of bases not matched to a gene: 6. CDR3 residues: CASGRQGPYEQYF. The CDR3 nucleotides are TGTGCCAGCGGACGACAGGGACCCTACGAGCAGTACTTC.

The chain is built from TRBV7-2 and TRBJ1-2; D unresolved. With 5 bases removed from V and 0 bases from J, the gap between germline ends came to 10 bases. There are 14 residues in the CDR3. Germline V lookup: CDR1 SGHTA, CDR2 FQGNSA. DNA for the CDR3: TGTGCCAGCAGCCCGAGGTCTGCTAACTATGGCTACACCTTC. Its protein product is CASSPRSANYGYTF.

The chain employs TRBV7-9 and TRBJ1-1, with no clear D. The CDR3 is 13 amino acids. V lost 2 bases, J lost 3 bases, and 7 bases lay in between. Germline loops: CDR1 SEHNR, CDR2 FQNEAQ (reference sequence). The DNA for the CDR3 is TGTGCCAGCAGCTTAACCCCGGACACTGAAGCTTTCTTT. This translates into CASSLTPDTEAFF.

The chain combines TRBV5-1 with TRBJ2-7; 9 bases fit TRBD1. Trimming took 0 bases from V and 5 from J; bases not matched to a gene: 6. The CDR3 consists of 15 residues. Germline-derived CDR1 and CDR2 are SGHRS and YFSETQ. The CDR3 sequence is CASSLEWDRDNEQYF. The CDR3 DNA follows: TGCGCCAGCAGCTTGGAGTGGGACAGGGACAACGAGCAGTACTTC.

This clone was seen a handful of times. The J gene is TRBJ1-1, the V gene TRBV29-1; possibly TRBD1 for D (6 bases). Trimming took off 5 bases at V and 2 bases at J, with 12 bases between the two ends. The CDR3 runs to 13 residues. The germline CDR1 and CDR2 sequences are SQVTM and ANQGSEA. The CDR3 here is CSVSTGSNTEAFF. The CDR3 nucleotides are TGCAGCGTTTCAACAGGGTCCAACACTGAAGCTTTCTTT.

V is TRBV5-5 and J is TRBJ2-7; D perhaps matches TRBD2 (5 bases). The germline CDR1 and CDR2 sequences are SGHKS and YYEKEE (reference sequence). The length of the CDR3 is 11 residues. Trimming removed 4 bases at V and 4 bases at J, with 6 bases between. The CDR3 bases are TGTGCCAGCAGCCCGGGGTACGAGCAGTACTTC. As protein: CASSPGYEQYF.